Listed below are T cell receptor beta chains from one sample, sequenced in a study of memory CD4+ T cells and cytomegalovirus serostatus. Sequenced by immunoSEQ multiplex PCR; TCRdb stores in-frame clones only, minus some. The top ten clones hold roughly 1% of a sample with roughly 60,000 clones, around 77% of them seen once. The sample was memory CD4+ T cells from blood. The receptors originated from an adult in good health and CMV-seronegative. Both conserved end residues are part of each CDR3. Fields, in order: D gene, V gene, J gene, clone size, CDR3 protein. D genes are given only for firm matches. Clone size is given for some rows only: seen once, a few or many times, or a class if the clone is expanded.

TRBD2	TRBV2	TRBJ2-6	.	CASSEMGGGVNVLTF
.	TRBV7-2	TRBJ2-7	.	CASSKIQGAYEQYF
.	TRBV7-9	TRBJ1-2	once	CASSPRGGRVYGYTF
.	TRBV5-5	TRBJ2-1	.	CASSLGGVRNNEQFF
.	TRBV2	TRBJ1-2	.	CASSGPRAGSYGYTF
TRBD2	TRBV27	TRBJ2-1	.	CASRARTSGYNEQFF
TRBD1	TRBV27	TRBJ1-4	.	CASSPGQGRGEKLFF
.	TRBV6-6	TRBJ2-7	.	CASRTLVSSYEQYF
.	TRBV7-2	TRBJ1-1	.	CASSLAGANTEAFF
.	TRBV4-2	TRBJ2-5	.	CASSQESTRWETQYF
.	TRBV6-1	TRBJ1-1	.	CTSMEGPRGTEAFF
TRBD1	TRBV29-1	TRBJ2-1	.	CSVGGGQGYNEQFF
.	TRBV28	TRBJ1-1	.	CASRVGGTEAFF
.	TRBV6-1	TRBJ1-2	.	CASRLTENYGYTF
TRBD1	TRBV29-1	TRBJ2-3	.	CSVGQGEVGDTQYF
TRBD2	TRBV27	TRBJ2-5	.	CASRGLAGETQYF
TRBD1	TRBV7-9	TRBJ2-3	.	CASSLGGSGQGSDTQYF
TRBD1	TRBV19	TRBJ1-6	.	CASSTLDRGNNSPLHF
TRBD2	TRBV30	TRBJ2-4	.	CAWSPSESGRAKGIQYF
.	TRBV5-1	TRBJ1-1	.	CASSPEEQGNTEAFF
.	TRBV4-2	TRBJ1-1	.	CASSQGPQIEAFF
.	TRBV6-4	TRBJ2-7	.	CASSDWTADYYEQYF
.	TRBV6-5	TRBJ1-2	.	CASSRESPYGYTF
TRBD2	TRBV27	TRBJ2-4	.	CASSRGLALAKNIQYF
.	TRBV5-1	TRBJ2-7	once	CASIRGVGEQYF
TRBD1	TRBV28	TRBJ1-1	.	CASSVTGVIEAFF
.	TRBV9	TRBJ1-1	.	CASSVGRTLNTEAFF
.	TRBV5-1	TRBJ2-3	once	CASSFNRLSTDTQYF
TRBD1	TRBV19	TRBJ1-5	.	CASRSGQGAHQPQHF
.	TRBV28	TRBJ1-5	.	CASSRPGASNQPQHF
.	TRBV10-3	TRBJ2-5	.	CAISTGLQETQYF
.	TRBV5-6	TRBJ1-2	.	CASSFQVGNFGYTF
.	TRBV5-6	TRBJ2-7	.	CASSLTPGSSYEQYF
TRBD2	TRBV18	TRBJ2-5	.	CASSPPGTSARGQETQYF
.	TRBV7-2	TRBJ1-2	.	CASSFGGGNYGYTF
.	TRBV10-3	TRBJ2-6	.	CAISVGGGANVLTF
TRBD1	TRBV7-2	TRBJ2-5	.	CASSLGPTGGGETQYF
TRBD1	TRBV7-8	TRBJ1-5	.	CANSPHRDRGEQPQHF
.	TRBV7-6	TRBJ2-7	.	CASSSGVGGAHPAPYEQYF
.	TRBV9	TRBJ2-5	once	CASSVGQYQETQYF
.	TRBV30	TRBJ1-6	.	CAWSDGGNSYNSPLHF
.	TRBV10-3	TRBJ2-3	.	CAIRAGETDTQYF
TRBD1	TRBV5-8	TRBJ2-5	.	CASSLEDRGQETQYF
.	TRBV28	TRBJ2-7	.	CASSLDGYEQYF
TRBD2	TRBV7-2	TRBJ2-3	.	CASLAGATDTQYF
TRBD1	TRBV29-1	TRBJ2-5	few	CSTTAGTGVVETQYF